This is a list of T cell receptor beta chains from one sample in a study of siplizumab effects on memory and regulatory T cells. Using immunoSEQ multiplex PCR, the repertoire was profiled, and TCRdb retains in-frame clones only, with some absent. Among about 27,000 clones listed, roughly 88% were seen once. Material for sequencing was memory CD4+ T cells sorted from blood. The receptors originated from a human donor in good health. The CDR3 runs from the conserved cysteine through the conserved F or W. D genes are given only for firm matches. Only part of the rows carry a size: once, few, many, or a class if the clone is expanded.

CDR3aa: CASSVVPGGSSGNTIYF; CDR3nt: TGTGCCAGCAGCGTAGTCCCAGGAGGGAGCTCTGGAAACACCATATATTTT; len: 17; abundance: -; j_gene: TRBJ1-3; v_gene: TRBV9; d_gene: -
CDR3aa: CASRGTTYEQYF; CDR3nt: TGTGCCAGCAGGGGGACTACCTACGAGCAGTACTTC; len: 12; abundance: once; j_gene: TRBJ2-7; v_gene: TRBV6-6; d_gene: TRBD2
CDR3aa: CASSEIESTGELFF; CDR3nt: TGTGCCAGCTCGGAAATAGAGAGCACCGGGGAGCTGTTTTTT; len: 14; abundance: -; j_gene: TRBJ2-2; v_gene: TRBV2; d_gene: -
CDR3aa: CASSPSPGGYGYTF; CDR3nt: TGTGCCAGCAGTCCCTCCCCCGGGGGCTATGGCTACACCTTC; len: 14; abundance: -; j_gene: TRBJ1-2; v_gene: TRBV28; d_gene: -
CDR3aa: CASSLVEYTEAFF; CDR3nt: TGTGCCAGCAGCTTGGTAGAATACACTGAAGCTTTCTTT; len: 13; abundance: few; j_gene: TRBJ1-1; v_gene: TRBV5-6; d_gene: -
CDR3aa: CAWKRGEGLTTDTQYF; CDR3nt: TGTGCCTGGAAGAGGGGTGAGGGACTCACCACAGATACGCAGTATTTT; len: 16; abundance: -; j_gene: TRBJ2-3; v_gene: TRBV30; d_gene: -
CDR3aa: CASSPVSGVLQPQHF; CDR3nt: TGTGCCAGCAGCCCGGTGTCAGGAGTTCTTCAGCCCCAGCATTTT; len: 15; abundance: -; j_gene: TRBJ1-5; v_gene: TRBV5-5; d_gene: -
CDR3aa: CASSFIPGGSYEQYF; CDR3nt: TGTGCCAGCAGTTTTATCCCAGGGGGTTCCTACGAGCAGTACTTC; len: 15; abundance: -; j_gene: TRBJ2-7; v_gene: TRBV11-3; d_gene: TRBD1
CDR3aa: CSVEDRGRSTEAFF; CDR3nt: TGCAGCGTTGAAGACAGGGGGAGGAGCACTGAAGCTTTCTTT; len: 14; abundance: -; j_gene: TRBJ1-1; v_gene: TRBV29-1; d_gene: TRBD1
CDR3aa: CASTGGGYEQYF; CDR3nt: TGTGCCAGCACGGGCGGGGGCTACGAGCAGTACTTC; len: 12; abundance: -; j_gene: TRBJ2-7; v_gene: TRBV2; d_gene: TRBD2
CDR3aa: CASSEEYGYTF; CDR3nt: TGTGCCAGCAGTGAGGAGTATGGCTACACCTTC; len: 11; abundance: -; j_gene: TRBJ1-2; v_gene: TRBV2; d_gene: -
CDR3aa: CASRGDSGTDTQYF; CDR3nt: TGTGCCAGCAGGGGGGACTCAGGCACAGATACGCAGTATTTT; len: 14; abundance: -; j_gene: TRBJ2-3; v_gene: TRBV11-1; d_gene: -
CDR3aa: CASSRGTGEQYF; CDR3nt: TGCGCCAGCAGCCGCGGGACAGGGGAGCAGTACTTC; len: 12; abundance: -; j_gene: TRBJ2-7; v_gene: TRBV5-1; d_gene: TRBD1
CDR3aa: CASGVGVLETQYF; CDR3nt: TGTGCCAGTGGGGTCGGGGTGCTAGAGACCCAGTACTTC; len: 13; abundance: -; j_gene: TRBJ2-5; v_gene: TRBV7-2; d_gene: -
CDR3aa: CASSMAQGVFQYGYTF; CDR3nt: TGTGCCAGCAGTATGGCACAGGGGGTCTTCCAATATGGCTACACCTTC; len: 16; abundance: -; j_gene: TRBJ1-2; v_gene: TRBV6-6; d_gene: TRBD1
CDR3aa: CASSPGEGNTIYF; CDR3nt: TGTGCCAGCAGCCCCGGCGAGGGAAACACCATATATTTT; len: 13; abundance: -; j_gene: TRBJ1-3; v_gene: TRBV7-9; d_gene: -
CDR3aa: CASSYAGGGIQYF; CDR3nt: TGTGCCAGCAGTTACGCGGGGGGGGGCATTCAGTACTTC; len: 13; abundance: -; j_gene: TRBJ2-4; v_gene: TRBV6-5; d_gene: TRBD2
CDR3aa: CASSLTSEFDRVWDTEAFF; CDR3nt: TGTGCCAGCAGTCTTACTTCCGAATTCGACAGGGTTTGGGACACTGAAGCTTTCTTT; len: 19; abundance: few; j_gene: TRBJ1-1; v_gene: TRBV28; d_gene: TRBD1